What follows is one T cell receptor beta chain and its context. This receptor's antigen is unknown. No base-level quality is on record; no much larger clone is a single base apart. TCRbeta CDR3 regions were amplified from genomic DNA using the immunoSEQ Assay, a bias-controlled multiplex PCR. Per the authors' processing: The number of nucleated cells in each sample was estimated from the amplification of reference gene primers within the assay. To quantify the absolute abundance of each unique TCRbeta CDR3 rearrangement, sequence reads were collapsed and filtered. Productive Simpson clonality was computed per sample as the square root of Simpson's diversity index over productive rearrangements. TCRdb holds this immuneACCESS table with in-frame rearrangements only. Some clones are missing; in checked studies, unresolved V genes explain under half, and the rest has no known cause. V and J calls and clone size are copied from that table; D and trimming were computed from the DNA. This sample holds under 300,000 clones; about 80% were observed only once. The leading ten clones occupy 3.4% of the sample.

Trimming costs V 6 bases and J 10 bases, and their ends lie 12 bases apart. The CDR3 holds 11 amino acids from the cysteine to the phenylalanine. This entry keeps only the CDR3 DNA: 33 bases, framed from base 1. CDR1 SNHLY and CDR2 FYNNEI are derived from the germline V gene. The data were obtained in a study of blood T cell repertoires in COVID-19 (dated by TCRdb to about 2020). For the study in its entirety: Collaborator samples came from the United States, Italy and Spain and covered acute and convalescent phases of COVID-19. The material from the prospective study consisted of cDNA or gDNA derived from T cells, B-cell-depleted T cells, or PBMCs. Subjects who had been exposed to COVID-19, were actively infected with it, or had recovered from it provided the deeply sampled blood TCRbeta repertoires that made up the dataset. The repertoires were released in a freely available public database intended as a resource for research on the immune response to SARS-CoV-2. Samples came from the ongoing ImmuneRACE study (first 160 participants) plus 1,254 subjects from 6 global collaborators. The sample metadata nearly always contained a de-identified subject ID, COVID-19 status, age in years and sex. HLA class I and class II types, where available, came from metadata supplied by the sample provider rather than from assay-based typing. Paper-wide results and their limitations: The quantity of clinical and demographic metadata differed by source and by participant and was supplied without curation.

In the prospective study, participants were about 18 to 100 years old, resided in 25 or so geographic areas of the United States, and were enrolled through a virtual design. Cohort assignment in the prospective study relied on participant-reported clinical history from a screening survey and a study questionnaire. ImmuneRACE Cohort 3 recovered participants were defined by two consecutive negative NP/OP PCR tests, healthcare professional clearance, or symptom resolution. In the prospective study, mobile phlebotomists collected whole blood, serum and a nasopharyngeal or oropharyngeal swab from each participant. Prospective study participants could optionally give additional blood draws and questionnaires over an approximately two-month period. Blood samples from the prospective study were shipped frozen or at room temperature prior to DNA extraction.

Sequenced sample: PBMCs or T cells enriched from blood (not recorded which). The chain uses TRBV2 and TRBJ1-2; the best D guess is TRBD1, with 5 bases matching. This receptor was obtained from a man in his fifties who had recovered from COVID-19. The DNA sequence is given as TGTGCCAGCAGGGCCAGGGTTTCCTACACCTTC. Its protein reads: CASRARVSYTF.